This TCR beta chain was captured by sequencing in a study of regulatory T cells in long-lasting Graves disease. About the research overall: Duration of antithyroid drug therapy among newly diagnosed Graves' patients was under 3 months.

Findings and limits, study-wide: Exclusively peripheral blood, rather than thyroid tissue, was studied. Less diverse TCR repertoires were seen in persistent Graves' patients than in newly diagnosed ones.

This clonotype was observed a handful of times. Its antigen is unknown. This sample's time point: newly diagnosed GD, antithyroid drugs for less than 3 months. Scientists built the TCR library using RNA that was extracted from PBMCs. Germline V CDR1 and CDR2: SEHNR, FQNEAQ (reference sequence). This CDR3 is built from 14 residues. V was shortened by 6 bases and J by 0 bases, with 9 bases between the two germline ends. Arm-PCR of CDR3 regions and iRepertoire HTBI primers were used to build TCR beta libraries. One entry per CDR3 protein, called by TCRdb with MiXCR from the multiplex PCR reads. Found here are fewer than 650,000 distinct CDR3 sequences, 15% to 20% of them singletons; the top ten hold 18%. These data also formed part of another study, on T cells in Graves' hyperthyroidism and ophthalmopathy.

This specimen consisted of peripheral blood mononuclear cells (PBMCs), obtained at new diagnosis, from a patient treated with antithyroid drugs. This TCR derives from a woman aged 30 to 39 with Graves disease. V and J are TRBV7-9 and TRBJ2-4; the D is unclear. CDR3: CASRATGAKNIQYF. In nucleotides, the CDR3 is TGTGCCAGCAGGGCGACTGGAGCCAAAAACATTCAGTACTTC.